Sequencing of this TCR beta chain was carried out in a study of control samples from healthy donors and cancer patients. The length of the CDR3 is 14 residues. Germline lookup yields CDR1 MRHNA and CDR2 SNTAGT. Trimming shortened V by 0 bases and J by 4 bases, and 6 bases separated the two germline ends. Only in-frame clones appear in the TCRdb table, and some are missing; sequencing was by immunoSEQ multiplex PCR. The sample holds about 120,000 clones, 80% to 90% seen once. The TCR comes from a man between 25 and 39 years old in good health. This chain connects TRBV6-4 to TRBJ2-2, with D perhaps being TRBD1 or TRBD2 (5 bases each). Input material: blood. The CDR3 region has the DNA TGTGCCAGCAGTGACTCGGGACCCACCGGGGAGCTGTTTTTT. This translates into CASSDSGPTGELFF.